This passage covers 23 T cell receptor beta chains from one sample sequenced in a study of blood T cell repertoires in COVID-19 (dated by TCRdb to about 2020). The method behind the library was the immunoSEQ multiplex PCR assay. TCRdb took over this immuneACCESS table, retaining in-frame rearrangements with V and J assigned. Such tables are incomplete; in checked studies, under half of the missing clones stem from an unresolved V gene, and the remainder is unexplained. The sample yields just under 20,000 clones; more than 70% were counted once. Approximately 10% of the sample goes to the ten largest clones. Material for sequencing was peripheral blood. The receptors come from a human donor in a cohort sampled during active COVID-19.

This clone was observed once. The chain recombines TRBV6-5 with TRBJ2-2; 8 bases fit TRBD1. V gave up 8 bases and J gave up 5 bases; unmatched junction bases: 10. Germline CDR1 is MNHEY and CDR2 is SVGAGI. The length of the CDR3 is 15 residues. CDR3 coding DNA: TGTGCCAGCCGCCGGACAGGGAAGTATACCGGGGAGCTGTTTTTT. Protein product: CASRRTGKYTGELFF.

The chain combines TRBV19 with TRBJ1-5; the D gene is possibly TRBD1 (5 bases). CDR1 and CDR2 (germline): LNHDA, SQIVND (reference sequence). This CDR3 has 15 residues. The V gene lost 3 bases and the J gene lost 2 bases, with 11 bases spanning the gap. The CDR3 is CASSIGGERNQPQHF. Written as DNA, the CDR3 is TGTGCCAGTAGTATTGGAGGGGAGCGCAATCAGCCCCAGCATTTT.

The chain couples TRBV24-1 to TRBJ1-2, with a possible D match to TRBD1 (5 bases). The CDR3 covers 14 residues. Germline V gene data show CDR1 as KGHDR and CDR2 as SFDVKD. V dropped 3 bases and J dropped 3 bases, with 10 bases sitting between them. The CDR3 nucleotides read TGTGCCACCAGTGATCCGACGGGGGACTATGGCTACACCTTC. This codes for CATSDPTGDYGYTF.

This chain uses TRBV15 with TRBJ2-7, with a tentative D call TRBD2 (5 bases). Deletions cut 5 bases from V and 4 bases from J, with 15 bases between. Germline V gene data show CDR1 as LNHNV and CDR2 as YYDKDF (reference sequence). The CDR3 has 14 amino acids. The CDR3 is CATSVASTGYEQYF. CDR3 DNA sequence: TGTGCCACCAGCGTGGCTTCCACGGGATACGAGCAGTACTTC.

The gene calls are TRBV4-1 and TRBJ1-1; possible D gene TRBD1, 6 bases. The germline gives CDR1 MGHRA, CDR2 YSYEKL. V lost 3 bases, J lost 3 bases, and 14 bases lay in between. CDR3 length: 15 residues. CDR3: CASSHNRVGDTEAFF. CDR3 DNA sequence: TGCGCCAGCAGCCACAACAGGGTGGGAGACACTGAAGCTTTCTTT.

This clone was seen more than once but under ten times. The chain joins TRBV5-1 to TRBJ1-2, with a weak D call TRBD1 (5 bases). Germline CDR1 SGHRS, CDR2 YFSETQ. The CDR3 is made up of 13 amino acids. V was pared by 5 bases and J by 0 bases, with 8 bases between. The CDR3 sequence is CASSQGPNYGYTF. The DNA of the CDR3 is TGCGCCAGCAGTCAGGGTCCTAACTATGGCTACACCTTC.

The chain's CDR3 is CASSDEGLGYEQYF. The DNA for the CDR3 is TGCGCCAGCAGTGACGAGGGTCTGGGGTACGAGCAGTACTTC. The rearrangement links TRBV10-1 to TRBJ2-7; possible D gene TRBD2, 5 bases. This CDR3 has 14 amino acids. Germline V CDR1 and CDR2: WNHNN, SYGVQD (reference sequence). V was pared by 3 bases and J by 4 bases, with 13 bases between.

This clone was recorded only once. This chain's CDR3 is CASSLSASHTQYF. The CDR3 DNA sequence: TGTGCCAGCAGTTTATCGGCCTCCCACACGCAGTATTTT. The chain employs TRBV27 and TRBJ2-3; D is unresolved. Germline V gives CDR1 MNHEY, CDR2 SMNVEV (reference sequence). The CDR3 spans 13 residues. V lost 0 bases to trimming and J lost 9 bases, with 10 bases between them.

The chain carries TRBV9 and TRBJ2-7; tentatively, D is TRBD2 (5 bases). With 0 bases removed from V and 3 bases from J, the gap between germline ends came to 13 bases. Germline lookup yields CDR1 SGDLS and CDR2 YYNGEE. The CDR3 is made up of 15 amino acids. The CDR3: CASSVVDAGVYEQYF. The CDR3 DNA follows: TGTGCCAGCAGCGTAGTAGATGCCGGGGTCTACGAGCAGTACTTC.

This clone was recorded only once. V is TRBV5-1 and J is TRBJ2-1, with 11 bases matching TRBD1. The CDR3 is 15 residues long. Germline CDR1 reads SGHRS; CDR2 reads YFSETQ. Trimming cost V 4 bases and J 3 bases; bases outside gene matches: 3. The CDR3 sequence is CASSGGQGDYNEQFF. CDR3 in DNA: TGCGCCAGCAGCGGGGGACAGGGGGACTACAATGAGCAGTTCTTC.

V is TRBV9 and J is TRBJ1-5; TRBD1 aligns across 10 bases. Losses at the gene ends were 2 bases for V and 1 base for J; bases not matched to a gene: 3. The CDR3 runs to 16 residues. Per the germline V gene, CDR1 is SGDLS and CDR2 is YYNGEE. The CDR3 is CASSVGTGASNQPQHF. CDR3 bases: TGTGCCAGCAGCGTCGGGACAGGGGCGAGCAATCAGCCCCAGCATTTT.

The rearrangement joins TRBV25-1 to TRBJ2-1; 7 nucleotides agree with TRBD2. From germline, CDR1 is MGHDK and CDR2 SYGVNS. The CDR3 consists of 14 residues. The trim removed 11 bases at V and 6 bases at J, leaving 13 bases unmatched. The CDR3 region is CAPIRTRAANEQFF. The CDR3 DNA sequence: TGTGCCCCAATCCGGACTAGGGCGGCCAATGAGCAGTTCTTC.

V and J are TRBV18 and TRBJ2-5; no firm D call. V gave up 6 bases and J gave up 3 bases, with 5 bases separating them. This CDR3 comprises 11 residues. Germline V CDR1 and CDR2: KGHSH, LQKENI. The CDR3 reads CASSFKETQYF. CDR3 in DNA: TGTGCCAGCTCTTTTAAAGAGACCCAGTACTTC. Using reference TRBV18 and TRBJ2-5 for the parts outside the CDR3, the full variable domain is NAGVMQNPRHLVRRRGQEARLRCSPMKGHSHVYWYRQLPEEGLKFMVYLQKENIIDESGMPKERFSAEFPKEGPSILRIQQVVRGDSAAYFCASSFKETQYFGPGTRLLVL.

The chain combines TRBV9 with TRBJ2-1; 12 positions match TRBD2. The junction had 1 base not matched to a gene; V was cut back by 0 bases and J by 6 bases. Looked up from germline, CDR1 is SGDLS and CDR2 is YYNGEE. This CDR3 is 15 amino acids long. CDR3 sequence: CASSVASGGGNEQFF. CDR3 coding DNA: TGTGCCAGCAGCGTAGCTAGCGGGGGGGGCAATGAGCAGTTCTTC.

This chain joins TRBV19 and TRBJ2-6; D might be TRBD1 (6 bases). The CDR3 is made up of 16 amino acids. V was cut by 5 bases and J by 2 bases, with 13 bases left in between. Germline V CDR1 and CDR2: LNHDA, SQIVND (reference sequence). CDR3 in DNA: TGTGCCAGTAGTCCCCAGGGGTCAGCTGGGGCCAACGTCCTGACTTTC. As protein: CASSPQGSAGANVLTF.

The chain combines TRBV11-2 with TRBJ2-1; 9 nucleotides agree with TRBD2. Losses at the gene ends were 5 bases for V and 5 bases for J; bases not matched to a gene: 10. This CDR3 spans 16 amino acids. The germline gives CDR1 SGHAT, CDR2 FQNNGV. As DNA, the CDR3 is TGTGCCAGCAGCCCCCGGTTTTTAGCGGGGGACAATGAGCAGTTCTTC. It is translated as CASSPRFLAGDNEQFF. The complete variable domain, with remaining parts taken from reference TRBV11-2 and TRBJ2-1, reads EAGVAQSPRYKIIEKRQSVAFWCNPISGHATLYWYQQILGQGPKLLIQFQNNGVVDDSQLPKDRFSAERLKGVDSTLKIQPAKLEDSAVYLCASSPRFLAGDNEQFFGPGTRLTVL.

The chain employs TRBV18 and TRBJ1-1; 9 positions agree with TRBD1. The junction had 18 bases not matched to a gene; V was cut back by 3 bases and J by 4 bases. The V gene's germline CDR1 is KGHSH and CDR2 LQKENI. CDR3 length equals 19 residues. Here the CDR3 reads CASSPSTGGWGSVGTEAFF. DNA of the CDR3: TGTGCCAGCTCACCTTCCACAGGGGGCTGGGGGTCAGTGGGCACTGAAGCTTTCTTT.

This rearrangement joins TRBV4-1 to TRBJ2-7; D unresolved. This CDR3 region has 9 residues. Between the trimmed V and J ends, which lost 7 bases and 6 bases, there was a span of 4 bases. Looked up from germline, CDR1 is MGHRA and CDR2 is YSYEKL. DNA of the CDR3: TGCGCCAGCACGCGCGAGCAGTACTTC. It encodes CASTREQYF.

As DNA, the CDR3 is TGTGCCAGTAGAACGACAGCGAACACTGAAGCTTTCTTT. Amino acids: CASRTTANTEAFF. The V gene is TRBV19, the J gene TRBJ1-1; tentatively, D is TRBD1 (5 bases). CDR3 length: 13 amino acids. The germline gives CDR1 LNHDA, CDR2 SQIVND (reference sequence). V was cut by 6 bases and J by 1 base, with 9 bases left in between.

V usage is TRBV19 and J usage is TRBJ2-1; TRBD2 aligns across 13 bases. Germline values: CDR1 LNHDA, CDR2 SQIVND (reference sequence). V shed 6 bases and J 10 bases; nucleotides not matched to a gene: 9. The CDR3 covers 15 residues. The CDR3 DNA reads TGTGCCAGTAGAACTAGCGGGGGGGCGTTACGCGAGCAGTTCTTC. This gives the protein CASRTSGGALREQFF. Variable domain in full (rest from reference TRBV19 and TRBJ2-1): DGGITQSPKYLFRKEGQNVTLSCEQNLNHDAMYWYRQDPGQGLRLIYYSQIVNDFQKGDIAEGYSVSREKKESFPLTVTSAQKNPTAFYLCASRTSGGALREQFFGPGTRLTVL.

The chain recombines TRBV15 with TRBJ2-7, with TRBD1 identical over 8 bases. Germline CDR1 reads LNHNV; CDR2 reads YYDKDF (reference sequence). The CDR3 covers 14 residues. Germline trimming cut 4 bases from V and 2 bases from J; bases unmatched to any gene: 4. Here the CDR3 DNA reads TGTGCCACCAGCAACGACAGGGGAACCTACGAGCAGTACTTC. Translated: CATSNDRGTYEQYF.

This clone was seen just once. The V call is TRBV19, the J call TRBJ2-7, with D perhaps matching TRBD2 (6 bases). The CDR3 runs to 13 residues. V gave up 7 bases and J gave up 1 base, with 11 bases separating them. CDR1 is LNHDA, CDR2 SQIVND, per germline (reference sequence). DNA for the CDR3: TGTGCCAGTAAGTTCGGGGGTTCCTACGAGCAGTACTTC. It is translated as CASKFGGSYEQYF. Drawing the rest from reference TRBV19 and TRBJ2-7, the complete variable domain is DGGITQSPKYLFRKEGQNVTLSCEQNLNHDAMYWYRQDPGQGLRLIYYSQIVNDFQKGDIAEGYSVSREKKESFPLTVTSAQKNPTAFYLCASKFGGSYEQYFGPGTRLTVT.

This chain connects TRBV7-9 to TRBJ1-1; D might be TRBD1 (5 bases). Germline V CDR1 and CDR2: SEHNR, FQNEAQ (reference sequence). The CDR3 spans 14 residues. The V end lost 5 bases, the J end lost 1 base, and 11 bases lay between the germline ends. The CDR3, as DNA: TGTGCCAGCAGCAAACGACAGCCGAACACTGAAGCTTTCTTT. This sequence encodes CASSKRQPNTEAFF.